The rows below give T cell receptor beta chains drawn from one sample of a study of early stage breast cancer tumors. Profiling relied on immunoSEQ multiplex PCR, and the TCRdb table lists in-frame clones only, not all of them. The repertoire holds nearly 70,000 clones, with approximately 84% as singletons. Sample: blood. These receptors were collected from a person aged 40 to 49 with breast cancer. The CDR3 runs from the conserved cysteine through the conserved F or W. Fields, in order: V gene, D gene, J gene, clone size, CDR3 protein, CDR3 DNA. D genes are given only for firm matches. The size of a clone is reported for some rows only, either as once, few or many, or as a class for expanded clones.

V gene: TRBV4-1; D gene: .; J gene: TRBJ2-7; clone size: .; CDR3 protein: CASSQGGDYEQYF; CDR3 DNA: TGCGCCAGCAGCCAAGGTGGGGATTACGAGCAGTACTTC
V gene: TRBV30; D gene: .; J gene: TRBJ2-1; clone size: .; CDR3 protein: CAWSGPTYNEQFF; CDR3 DNA: TGTGCCTGGAGCGGCCCTACCTACAATGAGCAGTTCTTC
V gene: TRBV15; D gene: .; J gene: TRBJ2-7; clone size: .; CDR3 protein: CATSRVDFQSYEQYF; CDR3 DNA: TGTGCCACCAGCAGAGTGGACTTTCAATCCTACGAGCAGTACTTC
V gene: TRBV6-4; D gene: TRBD1; J gene: TRBJ2-7; clone size: .; CDR3 protein: CATPPGQNYEQYF; CDR3 DNA: TGTGCCACCCCCCCGGGACAGAACTACGAGCAGTACTTC
V gene: TRBV27; D gene: .; J gene: TRBJ2-7; clone size: .; CDR3 protein: CASRDQGGVYEQYF; CDR3 DNA: TGTGCCAGCAGGGATCAGGGTGGGGTGTACGAGCAGTACTTC
V gene: TRBV28; D gene: .; J gene: TRBJ1-5; clone size: .; CDR3 protein: CASSPPTGLGQPQHF; CDR3 DNA: TGTGCCAGCAGTCCCCCAACAGGGTTAGGGCAGCCCCAGCATTTT
V gene: TRBV11-1; D gene: .; J gene: TRBJ1-2; clone size: .; CDR3 protein: CASSSSYSTGYTF; CDR3 DNA: TGTGCCAGCAGCTCAAGTTACAGCACGGGCTACACCTTC
V gene: TRBV11-2; D gene: .; J gene: TRBJ1-2; clone size: few; CDR3 protein: CASSFDENYGYTF; CDR3 DNA: TGTGCCAGCAGCTTTGACGAGAACTATGGCTACACCTTC
V gene: TRBV19; D gene: TRBD2; J gene: TRBJ2-1; clone size: once; CDR3 protein: CASSIEGSGRASNEQFF; CDR3 DNA: TGTGCCAGTAGTATAGAGGGAAGCGGGAGGGCGAGCAATGAGCAGTTCTTC
V gene: TRBV19; D gene: .; J gene: TRBJ2-1; clone size: .; CDR3 protein: CASSIVSTGYNEQFF; CDR3 DNA: TGTGCCAGTAGTATTGTATCTACGGGATACAATGAGCAGTTCTTC
V gene: TRBV9; D gene: .; J gene: TRBJ2-7; clone size: .; CDR3 protein: CASSPGTPSEQYF; CDR3 DNA: TGTGCCAGCAGCCCCGGGACTCCTTCCGAGCAGTACTTC
V gene: TRBV30; D gene: .; J gene: TRBJ2-3; clone size: .; CDR3 protein: CAWTVLGLDTQYF; CDR3 DNA: TGTGCCTGGACGGTACTAGGACTAGATACGCAGTATTTT
V gene: TRBV6-5; D gene: .; J gene: TRBJ1-5; clone size: .; CDR3 protein: CASSYGQFNQPQHF; CDR3 DNA: TGTGCCAGCAGTTACGGACAGTTCAATCAGCCCCAGCATTTT
V gene: TRBV27; D gene: TRBD2; J gene: TRBJ2-7; clone size: .; CDR3 protein: CASRLAGGHEQYF; CDR3 DNA: TGTGCCAGCAGATTAGCGGGAGGGCACGAGCAGTACTTC
V gene: TRBV7-3; D gene: TRBD2; J gene: TRBJ2-1; clone size: .; CDR3 protein: CASSLFGLAGNYNEQFF; CDR3 DNA: TGTGCCAGCAGCTTATTTGGACTAGCGGGGAACTACAATGAGCAGTTCTTC
V gene: TRBV19; D gene: .; J gene: TRBJ1-4; clone size: .; CDR3 protein: CASTRGEGAIEKLFF; CDR3 DNA: TGTGCCAGTACCAGGGGCGAGGGCGCGATCGAAAAACTGTTTTTT
V gene: TRBV6-5; D gene: .; J gene: TRBJ1-1; clone size: .; CDR3 protein: CASSRDMNTEAFF; CDR3 DNA: TGTGCCAGCAGTCGGGACATGAACACTGAAGCTTTCTTT
V gene: TRBV5-1; D gene: .; J gene: TRBJ1-4; clone size: .; CDR3 protein: CASSLGTFPNEKLFF; CDR3 DNA: TGCGCCAGCAGCTTGGGGACATTTCCAAATGAAAAACTGTTTTTT
V gene: TRBV7-9; D gene: .; J gene: TRBJ2-7; clone size: .; CDR3 protein: CASSSDSFREQYF; CDR3 DNA: TGTGCCAGCAGCTCGGACAGTTTTCGCGAGCAGTACTTC
V gene: TRBV5-4; D gene: TRBD2; J gene: TRBJ2-1; clone size: .; CDR3 protein: CASSPGSREAAEQFF; CDR3 DNA: TGTGCCAGCAGCCCCGGGTCGCGGGAGGCGGCTGAGCAGTTCTTC
V gene: TRBV27; D gene: .; J gene: TRBJ2-7; clone size: few; CDR3 protein: CASSPSVTRGEQYF; CDR3 DNA: TGTGCCAGCAGTCCCTCGGTGACCCGGGGCGAGCAGTACTTC
V gene: TRBV13; D gene: .; J gene: TRBJ2-2; clone size: once; CDR3 protein: CASSLRSPGVSNTGELFF; CDR3 DNA: TGTGCCAGCAGCCTGAGAAGCCCCGGGGTTTCGAACACCGGGGAGCTGTTTTTT
V gene: TRBV25-1; D gene: .; J gene: TRBJ2-1; clone size: once; CDR3 protein: CASSSSAEQFF; CDR3 DNA: TGTGCCAGCAGTTCAAGCGCCGAGCAGTTCTTC
V gene: TRBV7-9; D gene: TRBD2; J gene: TRBJ2-3; clone size: .; CDR3 protein: CASSTSNLAVGGTDTQYF; CDR3 DNA: TGTGCCAGCAGCACCTCCAATCTAGCGGTAGGGGGCACAGATACGCAGTATTTT
V gene: TRBV28; D gene: TRBD2; J gene: TRBJ2-7; clone size: once; CDR3 protein: CASSTETSGKLYEQYF; CDR3 DNA: TGTGCCAGCAGTACCGAGACTAGCGGGAAACTCTACGAGCAGTACTTC
V gene: TRBV27; D gene: .; J gene: TRBJ1-5; clone size: .; CDR3 protein: CASSLSMGLGQPQHF; CDR3 DNA: TGTGCCAGCAGTTTATCGATGGGATTGGGTCAGCCCCAGCATTTT
V gene: TRBV6-1; D gene: .; J gene: TRBJ2-5; clone size: .; CDR3 protein: CASSETSTLETQYF; CDR3 DNA: TGTGCCAGCAGTGAGACTAGTACCTTAGAGACCCAGTACTTC
V gene: TRBV7-9; D gene: .; J gene: TRBJ2-7; clone size: .; CDR3 protein: CASSISEQYF; CDR3 DNA: TGTGCCAGCAGTATCTCCGAGCAGTACTTC
V gene: TRBV11-2; D gene: .; J gene: TRBJ1-4; clone size: .; CDR3 protein: CASSLDLGQGEKLFF; CDR3 DNA: TGTGCCAGCAGCTTAGATCTGGGGCAGGGTGAAAAACTGTTTTTT
V gene: TRBV6-1; D gene: TRBD1; J gene: TRBJ2-6; clone size: .; CDR3 protein: CASRLQGSGANVLTF; CDR3 DNA: TGTGCCAGCAGGTTACAGGGGTCTGGGGCCAACGTCCTGACTTTC
V gene: TRBV10-1; D gene: .; J gene: TRBJ2-1; clone size: .; CDR3 protein: CASSESGRGGEQFF; CDR3 DNA: TGCGCCAGCAGTGAGTCTGGCAGGGGGGGTGAGCAGTTCTTC
V gene: TRBV28; D gene: .; J gene: TRBJ2-7; clone size: .; CDR3 protein: CASEGRFYEQYF; CDR3 DNA: TGTGCCAGCGAAGGGAGGTTCTACGAGCAGTACTTC
V gene: TRBV7-9; D gene: TRBD1; J gene: TRBJ2-3; clone size: .; CDR3 protein: CAYRTGTDTQYF; CDR3 DNA: TGTGCCTATCGGACAGGGACAGATACGCAGTATTTT
V gene: TRBV7-9; D gene: .; J gene: TRBJ2-2; clone size: .; CDR3 protein: CASSLGERELFF; CDR3 DNA: TGTGCCAGCAGCTTGGGGGAGAGGGAGCTGTTTTTT
V gene: TRBV11-2; D gene: .; J gene: TRBJ2-5; clone size: once; CDR3 protein: CASRRTVGETQYF; CDR3 DNA: TGTGCCAGCAGACGCACTGTGGGGGAGACCCAGTACTTC
V gene: TRBV28; D gene: .; J gene: TRBJ1-2; clone size: .; CDR3 protein: CASSPDSVGALF; CDR3 DNA: TGTGCCAGCAGCCCGGACTCGGTCGGGGCTCTCTTC
V gene: TRBV2; D gene: .; J gene: TRBJ2-6; clone size: .; CDR3 protein: CASSDGTGANVLTF; CDR3 DNA: TGTGCCAGCAGTGACGGGACTGGGGCCAACGTCCTGACTTTC
V gene: TRBV30; D gene: TRBD1; J gene: TRBJ2-7; clone size: .; CDR3 protein: CAWNSGTGFYEQYF; CDR3 DNA: TGTGCCTGGAATTCCGGGACAGGGTTCTACGAGCAGTACTTC
V gene: TRBV28; D gene: TRBD2; J gene: TRBJ2-3; clone size: .; CDR3 protein: CASSLWTSGRAVDTQYF; CDR3 DNA: TGTGCCAGCAGTTTATGGACTAGCGGGAGGGCCGTAGATACGCAGTATTTT
V gene: TRBV5-5; D gene: .; J gene: TRBJ1-1; clone size: .; CDR3 protein: CASSLEWEMNTEAFF; CDR3 DNA: TGTGCCAGCAGCTTGGAATGGGAAATGAACACTGAAGCTTTCTTT
V gene: TRBV7-3; D gene: .; J gene: TRBJ2-2; clone size: .; CDR3 protein: CASSLGPGNTGELFF; CDR3 DNA: TGTGCCAGCAGCTTGGGACCGGGGAACACCGGGGAGCTGTTTTTT
V gene: TRBV6-5; D gene: .; J gene: TRBJ2-1; clone size: .; CDR3 protein: CASSYAGYNEQFF; CDR3 DNA: TGTGCCAGCAGTTACGCGGGGTACAATGAGCAGTTCTTC